The clone carrying this T cell receptor (beta chain) appeared a few times. The antigen is not known. The entry originates in a study of T cells after yellow fever vaccination. The germline V and J ends were trimmed by 3 bases and 3 bases, with 21 bases remaining between them. Per the germline V gene, CDR1 is MGHRA and CDR2 is YSYEKL. The CDR3 is 18 residues long. TCR cDNA, made by 5'RACE template switching, carried an added universal primer site and UMIs. TCRdb re-analysed the 5' RACE reads in MiXCR, keeping a single row per CDR3 protein. The top ten hold 11% to 15% of the sample, which has just under 600,000 distinct CDR3 sequences, 13% seen once. Notes on the study in general: Clonotype sharing between CD4 and CD8 compartments was small. One caveat is that FACS-sorted repertoires could contain abundant clonotypes contaminating from the bulk population. Reappearance after the booster was observed for most primary-vaccination clones (more than 95% CD4, about 90% CD8).

The chain links TRBV4-1 to TRBJ2-1, with D possibly being TRBD2 (5 bases). The TCR comes from a man aged 25 to 40 who received the YFV17D yellow fever vaccine. Sequenced material: PBMCs, taken on the day of the yellow fever booster vaccination. The CDR3 here is CASSQEAMKRALYNEQFF. The CDR3 coding sequence is TGCGCCAGCAGCCAGGAGGCCATGAAGCGAGCACTCTACAATGAGCAGTTCTTC.